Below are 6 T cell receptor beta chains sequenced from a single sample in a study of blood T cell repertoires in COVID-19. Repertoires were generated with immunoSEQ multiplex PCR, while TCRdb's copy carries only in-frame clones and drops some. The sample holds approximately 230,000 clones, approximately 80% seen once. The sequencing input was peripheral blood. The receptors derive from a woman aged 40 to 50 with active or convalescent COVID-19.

In nucleotides, the CDR3 is TGTGCCAGCAGCAAACGAGGGAACACTGAAGCTTTCTTT. Protein sequence: CASSKRGNTEAFF. The J gene is TRBJ1-1, the V gene TRBV6-5; D gene unclear. The germline V and J ends were trimmed by 6 bases and 1 base, with 9 bases remaining between them. This CDR3 is built from 13 residues. Germline assignment: CDR1 MNHEY and CDR2 SVGAGI.

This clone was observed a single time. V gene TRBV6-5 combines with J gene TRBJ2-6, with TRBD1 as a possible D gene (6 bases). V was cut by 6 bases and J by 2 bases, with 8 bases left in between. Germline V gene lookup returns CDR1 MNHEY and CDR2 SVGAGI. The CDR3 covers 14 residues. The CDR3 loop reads CASRRQAGANVLTF. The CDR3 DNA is TGTGCCAGCAGGAGACAGGCTGGGGCCAACGTCCTGACTTTC.

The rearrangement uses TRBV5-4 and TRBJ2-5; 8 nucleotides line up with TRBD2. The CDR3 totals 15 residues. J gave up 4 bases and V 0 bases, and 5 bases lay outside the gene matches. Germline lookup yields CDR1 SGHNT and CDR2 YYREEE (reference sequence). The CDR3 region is CASSLDPGGVETQYF. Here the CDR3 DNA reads TGTGCCAGCAGCTTGGACCCGGGGGGGGTAGAGACCCAGTACTTC.

CDR3 sequence: CASSQSDRLAGNTIYF. CDR3 coding DNA: TGCGCCAGCAGTCAATCAGATAGACTAGCAGGAAACACCATATATTTT. This chain uses TRBV23-1 with TRBJ1-3; the D is unclear. TRBV23-1 is identified as an open reading frame with a role that is uncertain. This CDR3 is 16 amino acids long. With 0 bases removed from V and 4 bases from J, the gap between germline ends came to 13 bases.

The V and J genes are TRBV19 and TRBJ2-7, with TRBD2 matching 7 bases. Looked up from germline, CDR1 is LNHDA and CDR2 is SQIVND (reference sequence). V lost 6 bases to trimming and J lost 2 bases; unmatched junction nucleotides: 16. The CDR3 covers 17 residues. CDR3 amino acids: CASSGAGFRGGTYEQYF. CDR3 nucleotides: TGTGCCAGTAGCGGAGCCGGGTTTCGGGGAGGGACCTACGAGCAGTACTTC.

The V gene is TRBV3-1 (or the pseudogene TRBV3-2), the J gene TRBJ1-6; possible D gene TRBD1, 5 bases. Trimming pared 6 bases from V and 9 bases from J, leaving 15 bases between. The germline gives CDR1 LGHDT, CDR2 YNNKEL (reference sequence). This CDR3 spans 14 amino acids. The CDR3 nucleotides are TGTGCCAGCAGTCTTCAGGGTTTTGGTTCACCCCTCCACTTT. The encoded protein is CASSLQGFGSPLHF.